The entry below describes one TCR beta chain. Its antigen remains unidentified. The data belong to a study of identifying expanded T cells in peripheral blood. Whole-study results and caveats: Over two and four weeks, about 16.4 and 19 clones changed, versus approximately 1.1 between replicates.

From germline, CDR1 is GTSNPN and CDR2 SVGIG (reference sequence). This CDR3 has 13 residues. V was pared by 2 bases and J by 1 base, with 8 bases between. This table comes from immunoSEQ multiplex PCR, and its TCRdb copy is limited to in-frame clones, with some not included. The data hold about 120,000 clones, with 84% observed a single time. No infections or other immune events were documented during collection. J is TRBJ1-1 and V is TRBV30, with D unclear. The sequence was collected from a person aged 18 to 75 in good health. The sample consisted of blood. DNA of the CDR3: TGTGCCTGGAGTAGGGCAGGGAACACTGAAGCTTTCTTT. Protein: CAWSRAGNTEAFF.